The 6 T cell receptor beta chains below were found in one sample sequenced in a study of blood T cell repertoires in COVID-19 (TCRdb year 2020). Library preparation was by the immunoSEQ multiplex PCR assay. TCRdb took this table from immuneACCESS and kept in-frame rearrangements with V and J called. Such tables lack part of the clones; where checked against another copy, unresolved V genes explain under half of the gap, and the rest is unexplained. The sample records 250,000 or so clones, around 84% of which are singletons. The ten largest clones capture roughly 3.4% of the sample. Sequenced: peripheral blood. These receptors all stem from a woman aged 18-29 years with acute or convalescent COVID-19.

The genes are TRBV6-6 and TRBJ1-2; TRBD1 is a possible D gene (5 bases). The CDR3 loop spans 14 amino acids. CDR1 is MNHNY and CDR2 is SVGAGI in the germline V gene (reference sequence). The germline V and J ends were trimmed by 7 bases and 1 base, with 13 bases remaining between them. The CDR3 is CASIVGGSNYGYTF. The CDR3, as DNA: TGTGCCAGCATAGTTGGGGGGAGTAACTATGGCTACACCTTC.

The chain is built from TRBV28 and TRBJ2-7, with 7 nucleotides matching TRBD1. Unmatched junction bases numbered 9, after V lost 10 bases and J lost 3 bases. CDR1 MDHEN and CDR2 SYDVKM come from the germline V gene. This CDR3 spans 13 amino acids. The CDR3 is CATSGTEIYEQYF. Here the CDR3 DNA reads TGTGCCACCTCCGGGACAGAGATCTACGAGCAGTACTTC.

The gene calls are TRBV7-8 and TRBJ2-5, with D maybe TRBD1 (6 bases). Germline lookup yields CDR1 SGHVS and CDR2 FQNEAQ. The V and J ends lost 4 bases and 2 bases respectively, with 17 bases between them. The CDR3 consists of 16 residues. CDR3 nucleotide sequence: TGTGCCAGCAGCTCAACATGGACAGCCACTCAAGAGACCCAGTACTTC. The encoded protein is CASSSTWTATQETQYF.

The CDR3 DNA is TGTGCCAGTAGAGGGACAGGGGGCGAGCAGTACTTC. Translation gives CASRGTGGEQYF. The rearrangement uses TRBV19 and TRBJ2-7; 11 bases are shared with TRBD1. The CDR3 consists of 12 residues. CDR1 LNHDA and CDR2 SQIVND come from the germline V gene (reference sequence). The J segment lost 6 bases and the V segment lost 6 bases, leaving 1 base of the junction unmatched.

The V gene is TRBV21-1, the J gene TRBJ1-5; the table's D call, TRBD1, has no DNA check behind it. TRBV21-1 is termed a pseudogene. This CDR3 region has 16 residues. In DNA form, the CDR3 reads TGTGCCAGCAGCAATGCGGACAGTCGGGCAAATCAGCCCCAGCATTTT. Residues: CASSNADSRANQPQHF.

This rearrangement joins TRBV19 to TRBJ1-5; D not resolved. This CDR3 comprises 15 residues. Germline CDR1 LNHDA, CDR2 SQIVND (reference sequence). V was shortened by 3 bases and J by 4 bases, with 13 bases between the two germline ends. This CDR3 is CASSIHRQNNQPQHF. The CDR3 DNA reads as TGTGCCAGTAGTATTCATCGCCAGAATAATCAGCCCCAGCATTTT.